This TCR beta chain was retrieved from a study of T cell responses to AZD1222 COVID-19 vaccine. Study-wide results and limits: No repertoire was sampled before or during the peak T cell response, only after it. Distributed over spike, vaccine-associated CD4 TCRs predominated at 160-218 and 743-854. Only a handful of people who got AZD1222 tested seropositive at baseline. Reports indicate that nearly half of spike-specific TCRs are directed at unmutated variant regions.

On this clone itself: The antigen is undetermined.

CDR1 and CDR2 (germline): SGHNT, YYREEE (reference sequence). V lost 3 bases, J lost 3 bases, and 10 bases stayed unmatched. The CDR3 contains 16 residues. Clones were read by immunoSEQ multiplex PCR, and TCRdb kept only the in-frame ones, dropping some. Of about 140,000 clones in the sample, more than 85% were seen once. The sequence came from an adult who received the AZD1222 COVID-19 vaccine. V gene TRBV5-4 combines with J gene TRBJ2-5; 8 bases map to TRBD2. This sample comprised peripheral blood, obtained 28 days after the second AZD1222 dose. The CDR3 nucleotides are TGTGCCAGCAGCTATGGTTTGGCGGGAGGCGAAGAGACCCAGTACTTC. This gives the protein CASSYGLAGGEETQYF.